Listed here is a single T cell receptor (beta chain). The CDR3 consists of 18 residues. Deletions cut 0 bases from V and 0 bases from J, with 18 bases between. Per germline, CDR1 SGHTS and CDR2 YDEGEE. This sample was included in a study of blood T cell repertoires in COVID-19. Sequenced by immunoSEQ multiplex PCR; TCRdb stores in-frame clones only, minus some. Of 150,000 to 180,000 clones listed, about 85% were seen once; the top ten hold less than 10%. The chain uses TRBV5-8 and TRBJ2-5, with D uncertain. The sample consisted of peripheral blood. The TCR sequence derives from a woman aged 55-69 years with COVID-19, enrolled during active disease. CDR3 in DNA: TGTGCCAGCAGCTTGGTGTCATCAGGCGACCTGTACCAAGAGACCCAGTACTTC. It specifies CASSLVSSGDLYQETQYF.